The clone carrying this T cell receptor beta chain was seen more than once but under ten times. Its antigen is not known. Germline is not matched at one junction end, which may reflect a read error. The record originates from a study of identical twins. General study results and limits: Whereas memory repertoires showed no such difference, abundant cord blood beta clonotypes carried fewer insertions.

Healthy Caucasians supplied all donations. TCRdb ran MiXCR on the 5' RACE reads and lists one entry per CDR3 protein. Of some 630,000 distinct CDR3 sequences detected, 7.1% appear once; the ten largest clones hold 1.5% to 2%. This sample also belongs to another study, concerning yellow fever vaccine responses in identical twins.

The source is a woman between 18 and 29 years old in good health. Sample: PBMCs.

The CDR3 DNA follows: TGTGCCAGCAGCTTGGTGGGGAACGCTGAAGCTTTCTTT. Translation: CASSLVGNAEAFF. The chain couples TRBV5-4 to TRBJ1-1; D remains unclear. The CDR3 consists of 13 residues. Looked up from germline, CDR1 is SGHNT and CDR2 is YYREEE (reference sequence).